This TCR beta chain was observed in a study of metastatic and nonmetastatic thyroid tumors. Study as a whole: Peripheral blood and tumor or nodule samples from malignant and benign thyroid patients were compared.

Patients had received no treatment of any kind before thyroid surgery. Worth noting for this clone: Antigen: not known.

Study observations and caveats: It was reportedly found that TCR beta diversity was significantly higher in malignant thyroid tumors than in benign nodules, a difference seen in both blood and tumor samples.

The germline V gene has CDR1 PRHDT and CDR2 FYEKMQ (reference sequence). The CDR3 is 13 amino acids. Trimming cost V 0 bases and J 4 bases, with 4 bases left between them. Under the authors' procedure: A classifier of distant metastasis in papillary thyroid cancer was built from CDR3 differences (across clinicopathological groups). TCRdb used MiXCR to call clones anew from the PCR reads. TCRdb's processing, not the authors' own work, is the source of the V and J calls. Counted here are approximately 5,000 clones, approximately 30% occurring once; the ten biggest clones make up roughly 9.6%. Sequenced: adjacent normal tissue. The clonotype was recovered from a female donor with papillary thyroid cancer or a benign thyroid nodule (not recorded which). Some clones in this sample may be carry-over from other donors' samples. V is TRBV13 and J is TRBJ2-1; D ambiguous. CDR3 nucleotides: TGTGCCAGCAGCTTAGGAGGGTACAATGAGCAGTTCTTC. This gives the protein CASSLGGYNEQFF.